The 25 T cell receptor beta chains listed next were all sequenced from one sample in a study of beta chain features in type 1 diabetes. Study-level findings and limits: Significant though moderate, a shortening of TCRB CDR3s appeared in all four CD4+ subsets of Type 1 diabetes patients.

The whole isolated RNA underwent reverse transcription, so sequencing captured expressed TCRB transcripts. Assay: immunoSEQ multiplex PCR; the TCRdb copy retains only in-frame clones and omits some. The data hold about 120,000 clones, with 17% observed a single time. Their cognate antigens are unknown. Sequencing was done on a sample of central memory CD4+ T cells from blood. These receptors were collected from a man between 18 and 35 years old with type 1 diabetes.

There are many counts of this clone. The rearrangement uses TRBV28 and TRBJ1-1; TRBD1 matches 9 bases. V dropped 6 bases and J dropped 4; count of bases not matched to a gene: 9. The CDR3 is 15 amino acids. Germline loops: CDR1 MDHEN, CDR2 SYDVKM. Here the CDR3 DNA reads TGTGCCAGCAGGCCCCCGGGACAGGGATTCACTGAAGCTTTCTTT. Amino acid sequence: CASRPPGQGFTEAFF.

The DNA of the CDR3 is TGTGCCAGCAGTTTTTCAGGGTTCTTGGCTTTCTTT. Its translation is CASSFSGFLAFF. V usage is TRBV6-5 and J usage is TRBJ1-1; tentative D call: TRBD1 (5 bases). The V end was cut by 4 bases, the J end by 11 bases, with 14 bases between. CDR3 length equals 12 residues. From germline, CDR1 is MNHEY and CDR2 SVGAGI.

This chain joins TRBV7-3 and TRBJ2-1, with TRBD1 identical over 9 bases. The V segment lost 5 bases and the J segment 4 bases; nucleotides outside the gene matches: 9. The CDR3 extends over 16 amino acids. CDR1 is SGHTA and CDR2 is FQGTGA in the germline V gene. The CDR3 DNA is TGTGCCAGCAGCAACCGACCGGGACAGGGATACAATGAGCAGTTCTTC. This sequence encodes CASSNRPGQGYNEQFF.

J is TRBJ2-1 and V is TRBV9; 14 bases line up with TRBD2. In germline, CDR1 is SGDLS, CDR2 YYNGEE. The CDR3 spans 17 residues. V gave up 0 bases and J gave up 8 bases; unmatched junction bases: 7. Here the CDR3 reads CASSVVGGLAGVDEQFF. The DNA of the CDR3 is TGTGCCAGCAGCGTAGTGGGGGGACTAGCGGGAGTCGATGAGCAGTTCTTC.

V and J are TRBV6-5 and TRBJ2-3; 7 bases match TRBD2. Germline CDR1 MNHEY, CDR2 SVGAGI. J gave up 1 base and V 4 bases, and 2 bases lay outside the gene matches. The CDR3 runs 14 residues. CDR3 in amino acids: CASSLAGGTDTQYF. The CDR3 DNA is TGTGCCAGCAGTTTGGCGGGGGGCACAGATACGCAGTATTTT.

In this sample, this clone turned up many times. J is TRBJ1-6 and V is TRBV5-4; 9 bases agree with TRBD1. The CDR3 length is 16 residues. Losses at the gene ends were 4 bases for V and 13 bases for J; bases not matched to a gene: 15. Germline loops: CDR1 SGHNT, CDR2 YYREEE (reference sequence). The DNA of the CDR3 is TGTGCCAGCAGCAACCCCCGCCGGGACAGGGAGGGCCCCCTCCACTTT. Its translation is CASSNPRRDREGPLHF.

V and J are TRBV5-1 and TRBJ2-5, with 9 bases fitting TRBD2. Germline V gene sequence: CDR1 SGHRS, CDR2 YFSETQ. The CDR3 spans 15 residues. J lost 2 bases, V lost 7 bases, and 9 bases had no gene match. CDR3 in amino acids: CASFPTSGIQETQYF. The CDR3 nucleotides are TGCGCCAGCTTCCCGACTAGCGGTATTCAAGAGACCCAGTACTTC. Looking up the rest from reference TRBV5-1 and TRBJ2-5 gives the full variable domain: KAGVTQTPRYLIKTRGQQVTLSCSPISGHRSVSWYQQTPGQGLQFLFEYFSETQRNKGNFPGRFSGRQFSNSRSEMNVSTLELGDSALYLCASFPTSGIQETQYFGPGTRLLVL.

Ten or more counts support this clone. The CDR3 loop is CASSLSDSSYNEQFF. CDR3 bases: TGCGCCAGCAGCTTGTCCGACAGCTCCTACAATGAGCAGTTCTTC. This chain connects TRBV5-1 to TRBJ2-1, with D possibly TRBD1 on 5 matching bases. The CDR3 sequence is 15 residues long. V was cut by 1 base and J by 0 bases, with 8 bases left in between. Germline assignment: CDR1 SGHRS and CDR2 YFSETQ.

In its sample, this clone was seen a few times. V and J are TRBV2 and TRBJ2-3; D unresolved. From germline, CDR1 is SNHLY and CDR2 FYNNEI. Trimming took off 4 bases at V and 0 bases at J, with 11 bases between the two ends. The CDR3 is 15 amino acids. The CDR3 bases are TGTGCCAGCAGTGTTCAGATATCTAGCACAGATACGCAGTATTTT. Translating gives CASSVQISSTDTQYF.

The genes are TRBV5-1 and TRBJ2-1; perhaps D is TRBD1 or TRBD2 (7 bases each). CDR1 and CDR2 (germline): SGHRS, YFSETQ. This CDR3 spans 16 amino acids. Trimming shortened V by 4 bases and J by 0 bases, and 14 bases separated the two germline ends. This CDR3 is CASSPSGDSSYNEQFF. The CDR3 DNA reads TGCGCCAGCAGCCCGAGCGGGGACAGCTCCTACAATGAGCAGTTCTTC.

This clone was detected only a few times. CDR3 region: CASSQRRIGEQYF. Here the CDR3 DNA reads TGTGCCAGCAGCCAAAGGCGCATCGGTGAGCAGTACTTC. J is TRBJ2-7 and V is TRBV14; no definite D call. The CDR3 has 13 amino acids. The V end was cut by 2 bases, the J end by 7 bases, with 12 bases between. Germline V gene data show CDR1 as SGHDN and CDR2 as FVKESK.

This rearrangement joins TRBV19 to TRBJ1-5; no clear D gene. Trimming stripped 3 bases from V and 2 bases from J, with 17 bases between. The CDR3 sequence is 17 residues long. Germline CDR1 reads LNHDA; CDR2 reads SQIVND (reference sequence). In nucleotides, the CDR3 is TGTGCCAGTAGTATCGGAAACGGCCGGCGGGGCAATCAGCCCCAGCATTTT. Translated: CASSIGNGRRGNQPQHF.

This clone was recorded a few times. J is TRBJ2-4 and V is TRBV29-1; perhaps TRBD2 as D (6 bases). The CDR3 totals 18 residues. Germline values: CDR1 SQVTM, CDR2 ANQGSEA. V was trimmed by 4 bases and J by 4 bases, leaving 26 bases between them. Written as DNA, the CDR3 is TGCAGCGTTGCCGGTACGCCTAGCGAGCCACCAGTTAAAAACATTCAGTACTTC. This gives the protein CSVAGTPSEPPVKNIQYF.

The chain uses TRBV7-3 and TRBJ2-2; TRBD1 aligns across 7 bases. The germline V gene encodes CDR1 SGHTA and CDR2 FQGTGA. CDR3 length: 14 residues. After removal of 2 bases from V and 3 bases from J, the junction contained 0 bases not matched to a gene. The CDR3 nucleotides read TGTGCCAGCAGCTTAGACAGGGACACCGGGGAGCTGTTTTTT. Amino acids: CASSLDRDTGELFF.

This clone was recorded once. The V gene is TRBV7-2, the J gene TRBJ1-1, with a weak D call TRBD1 (5 bases). The V end was cut by 2 bases, the J end by 9 bases, with 10 bases between. The CDR3 sequence is 12 residues long. Germline V gene lookup returns CDR1 SGHTA and CDR2 FQGNSA. The CDR3 loop reads CASSLLGEKAFF. The CDR3 nucleotides are TGTGCCAGCAGCTTACTGGGGGAGAAAGCTTTCTTT.

This clone was counted only a few times. V usage is TRBV25-1 and J usage is TRBJ2-3; 8 bases line up with TRBD2. Germline V CDR1 and CDR2: MGHDK, SYGVNS. The CDR3 has 15 residues. V lost 1 base, J lost 6 bases, and 6 bases stayed unmatched. The CDR3 loop is CASSEFSGGRDTQYF. The CDR3 nucleotides read TGTGCCAGCAGTGAATTTTCGGGAGGGCGTGATACGCAGTATTTT. The full variable domain, in which reference TRBV25-1 and TRBJ2-3 provide the parts outside the CDR3, is EADIYQTPRYLVIGTGKKITLECSQTMGHDKMYWYQQDPGMELHLIHYSYGVNSTEKGDLSSESTVSRIRTEHFPLTLESARPSHTSQYLCASSEFSGGRDTQYFGPGTRLTVL.

J is TRBJ1-6 and V is TRBV6-5, with D unclear. The CDR3 is 14 amino acids. Per the germline V gene, CDR1 is MNHEY and CDR2 is SVGAGI. Trimming removed 5 bases from V and 8 bases from J, with 13 bases in between. In DNA, the CDR3 is TGTGCCAGCAGTGGGCTACCTGGGGATTCACCCCTCCACTTT. This gives the protein CASSGLPGDSPLHF.

The V and J genes are TRBV25-1 and TRBJ1-2; 11 nucleotides agree with TRBD1. The germline gives CDR1 MGHDK, CDR2 SYGVNS. The CDR3 has 15 residues. V lost 2 bases to trimming and J lost 4 bases; unmatched junction nucleotides: 3. CDR3 sequence (DNA): TGTGCCAGCAGTGAAGGGACAGGGGGTAGCTATGGCTACACCTTC. Translating it yields CASSEGTGGSYGYTF.

This clone was counted a few times. The chain recombines TRBV7-2 with TRBJ2-3; D is uncertain. The CDR3 runs to 15 residues. CDR1 and CDR2 from the germline V gene are SGHTA and FQGNSA. Trimming stripped 5 bases from V and 2 bases from J, with 14 bases between. DNA for the CDR3: TGTGCCAGCAGCCCCTGGGCTATAATCACAGATACGCAGTATTTT. It specifies CASSPWAIITDTQYF.

A few counts support this clone. The V call is TRBV7-9, the J call TRBJ1-5; D ambiguous. CDR3 size: 13 residues. V lost 5 bases, J lost 4 bases, and 9 bases lay in between. From germline, CDR1 is SEHNR and CDR2 FQNEAQ (reference sequence). In DNA form, the CDR3 reads TGTGCCAGCAGCACACACGGGAATCAGCCCCAGCATTTT. It specifies CASSTHGNQPQHF.

At least ten counts were recorded for this clone. The chain combines TRBV29-1 with TRBJ1-2; D remains unclear. V was pared by 4 bases and J by 4 bases, with 7 bases between. There are 11 residues in the CDR3. The germline V gene has CDR1 SQVTM and CDR2 ANQGSEA. DNA for the CDR3: TGCAGCGTTGGATACGGCTATGGCTACACCTTC. Translated, it gives CSVGYGYGYTF.

In this sample, this clone turned up many times. The CDR3 is CASRGEQVNTEAFF. The CDR3 bases are TGTGCCAGCAGGGGGGAACAGGTGAACACTGAAGCTTTCTTT. The rearrangement links TRBV28 to TRBJ1-1; a possible D gene is TRBD1 (5 bases). The germline V gene has CDR1 MDHEN and CDR2 SYDVKM. The CDR3 loop spans 14 amino acids. V was cut by 6 bases and J by 0 bases, with 11 bases left in between.

This clone was recorded at least ten times. This chain uses TRBV7-2 with TRBJ2-3; no clear D gene. Germline V gene sequence: CDR1 SGHTA, CDR2 FQGNSA. This CDR3 contains 13 residues. Deletions cut 1 base from V and 5 bases from J, with 7 bases between. CDR3 residues: CASSLEPEDTQYF. In DNA, the CDR3 is TGTGCCAGCAGCTTAGAACCCGAAGATACGCAGTATTTT.

The chain combines TRBV5-4 with TRBJ2-3; D remains unclear. The V end lost 1 base, the J end lost 7 bases, and 7 bases lay between the germline ends. CDR3 length: 12 amino acids. Germline CDR1 is SGHNT and CDR2 is YYREEE (reference sequence). The chain's CDR3 is CASSLTANTQYF. CDR3 DNA: TGTGCCAGCAGCTTGACTGCTAATACGCAGTATTTT.

The CDR3 reads CASSAGTGRGETQYF. The CDR3 DNA reads TGTGCCAGCAGCGCAGGGACAGGGAGGGGAGAGACCCAGTACTTC. The chain recombines TRBV2 with TRBJ2-5; the match to TRBD1 covers 9 bases. Germline CDR1 is SNHLY and CDR2 is FYNNEI. V lost 6 bases to trimming and J lost 4 bases; unmatched junction nucleotides: 9. This CDR3 comprises 15 residues.